This TCR beta chain was sequenced in a study of identical twins. Study-level findings and limits: Researchers reported weaker excess twin sharing in beta out-of-frame sequences. Twin-shared out-of-frame alpha sequences were enriched for low generation probability.

TCRdb reprocessed the 5' RACE reads via MiXCR and lists one record per CDR3 protein. The repertoire has around 530,000 distinct CDR3 sequences, nearly 15% of them found once; the top ten carry about 0.47%. With no exceptions, donors were healthy Caucasians. In this sample, this clonotype turned up a few times. As yet, its antigen is unknown. Trimming removed 4 bases at V and 8 bases at J, with 11 bases between. The CDR3 is made up of 13 amino acids. CDR1 is SSHAT and CDR2 is FNYEAQ in the germline V gene (reference sequence). This sample also belongs to another study, concerning yellow fever vaccine responses in identical twins.

The receptor comes from a woman aged 18-29 years in good health. This chain uses TRBV7-7 with TRBJ1-4, with D uncertain. Sequencing input: CD4+ T cells sorted from blood. CDR3 region: CASSYGINEKLFF. For the CDR3, the DNA is TGTGCCAGCAGCTATGGGATTAACGAAAAACTGTTTTTT.